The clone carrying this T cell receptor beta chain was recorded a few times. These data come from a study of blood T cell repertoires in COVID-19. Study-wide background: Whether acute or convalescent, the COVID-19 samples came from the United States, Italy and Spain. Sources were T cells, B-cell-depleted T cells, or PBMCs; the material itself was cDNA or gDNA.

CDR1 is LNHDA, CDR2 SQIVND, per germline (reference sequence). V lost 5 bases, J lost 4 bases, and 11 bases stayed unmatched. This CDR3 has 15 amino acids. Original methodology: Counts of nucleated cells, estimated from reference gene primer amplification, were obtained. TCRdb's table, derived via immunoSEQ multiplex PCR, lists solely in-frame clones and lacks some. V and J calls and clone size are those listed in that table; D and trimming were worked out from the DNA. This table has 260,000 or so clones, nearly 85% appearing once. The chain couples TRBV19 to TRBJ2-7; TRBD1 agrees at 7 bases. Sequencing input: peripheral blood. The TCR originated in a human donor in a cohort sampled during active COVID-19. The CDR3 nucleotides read TGTGCCAGTAGTTTAGCCGGGACAGCTTTATACGAGCAGTACTTC. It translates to CASSLAGTALYEQYF. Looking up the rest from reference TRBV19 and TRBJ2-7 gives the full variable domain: DGGITQSPKYLFRKEGQNVTLSCEQNLNHDAMYWYRQDPGQGLRLIYYSQIVNDFQKGDIAEGYSVSREKKESFPLTVTSAQKNPTAFYLCASSLAGTALYEQYFGPGTRLTVT.